This T cell receptor (beta chain) was identified during a study of blood T cells in healthy people across ages. The authors ran a second PCR of roughly 6 to 12 cycles using a sample-barcoded 5' primer and a J-beta primer mix. One entry per CDR3 protein, called by TCRdb with MiXCR from the 5' RACE reads. Of some 930,000 distinct CDR3 sequences in the sample, about 28% were seen once. Trimming left V 3 bases short and J 0 bases short, with 21 bases between. This CDR3 comprises 19 residues. Germline CDR1 and CDR2: MDHEN and SYDVKM. This same sample was also taken into another study, of T cells of mothers and their children.

This clonotype was obtained from a woman in her forties in good health. The rearrangement uses TRBV28 and TRBJ1-5; D ambiguous. Material: blood. This chain's CDR3 is CASSFGRVTSHYSNQPQHF. CDR3 sequence (DNA): TGTGCCAGCAGTTTCGGGAGGGTCACATCACACTATAGCAATCAGCCCCAGCATTTT.